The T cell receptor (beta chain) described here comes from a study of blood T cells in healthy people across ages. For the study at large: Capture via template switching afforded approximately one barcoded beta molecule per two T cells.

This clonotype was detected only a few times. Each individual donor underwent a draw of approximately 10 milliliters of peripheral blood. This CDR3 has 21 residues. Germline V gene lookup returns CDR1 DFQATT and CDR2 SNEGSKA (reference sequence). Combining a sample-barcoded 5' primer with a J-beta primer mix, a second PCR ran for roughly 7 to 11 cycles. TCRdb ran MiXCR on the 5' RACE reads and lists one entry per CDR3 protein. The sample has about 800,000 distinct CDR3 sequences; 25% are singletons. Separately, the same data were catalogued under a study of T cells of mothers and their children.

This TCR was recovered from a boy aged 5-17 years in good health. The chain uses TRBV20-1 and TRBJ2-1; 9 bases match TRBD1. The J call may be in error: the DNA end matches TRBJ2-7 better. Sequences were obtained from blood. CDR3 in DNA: TGCAGTGCTAGAGATTATTTACTACCGGGACAGGGAACGCCCTTCGGGTACGAGCAGTACTTC. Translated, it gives CSARDYLLPGQGTPFGYEQYF.